This passage covers 21 T cell receptor beta chains from one sample sequenced in a study of T cell repertoires in cytomegalovirus infection (dated by TCRdb to the late 2010s). For these receptors, no antigen is known. Instrument on record: Illumina HiSeq 1500. The public sequencing data were trimmed at Q25 with fastp and processed into clonotypes with MiXCR by TCRdb, which kept only in-frame beta chains. For every CDR3 protein sequence, its rows merge into one entry that carries the most common genes and DNA. The sample table lists some 900,000 distinct CDR3 sequences, less than 35% of them with a count of one. 12% of the sample is taken by the ten largest. The label giving this sample's treatment or condition can be read as: in vitro stimulation with specific CMV peptide epitopes to enrich CMV-specific T cells. Material: cultured CD8+ T cells from PBMCs, obtained from culture after CMV antigen stimulation. The receptors here all came from a human donor in good health (CMV status not recorded). Some clones in this sample may be carry-over from other donors' samples.

This sequence joins TRBV28 and TRBJ2-7, with D uncertain. The V gene lost 6 bases and the J gene lost 2 bases, with 11 bases spanning the gap. The CDR3 spans 13 residues. Germline CDR1 reads MDHEN; CDR2 reads SYDVKM. The CDR3 coding sequence is TGTGCCAGCAGCCCCCCAGAACCCTACGAGCAGTACTTC. It is translated as CASSPPEPYEQYF.

V usage is TRBV7-9 and J usage is TRBJ2-3, with TRBD2 matching 9 bases. The J segment lost 2 bases and the V segment lost 0 bases, leaving 3 bases of the junction unmatched. Germline-derived CDR1 and CDR2 are SEHNR and FQNEAQ (reference sequence). CDR3 length: 16 residues. CDR3 in DNA: TGTGCCAGCAGCTTAGCGAGCGGGGGGCCCACAGATACGCAGTATTTT. It translates to CASSLASGGPTDTQYF.

This clonotype was detected a few times. The V gene is TRBV25-1, the J gene TRBJ1-1; TRBD1 is a possible D gene (6 bases). The V gene lost 7 bases and the J gene lost 4 bases, with 13 bases spanning the gap. Germline V gives CDR1 MGHDK, CDR2 SYGVNS. The CDR3 runs to 13 residues. CDR3 DNA sequence: TGTGCCAGCATCCACAGGGCCGGCACTGAAGCTTTCTTT. Residues: CASIHRAGTEAFF. Drawing the rest from reference TRBV25-1 and TRBJ1-1, the complete variable domain is EADIYQTPRYLVIGTGKKITLECSQTMGHDKMYWYQQDPGMELHLIHYSYGVNSTEKGDLSSESTVSRIRTEHFPLTLESARPSHTSQYLCASIHRAGTEAFFGQGTRLTVV.

V gene TRBV5-4 combines with J gene TRBJ2-1; 11 nucleotides align to TRBD2. The CDR3 sequence is 18 residues long. V lost 0 bases, J lost 8 bases, and 13 bases stayed unmatched. Germline assignment: CDR1 SGHNT and CDR2 YYREEE (reference sequence). The CDR3 protein is CASSLEGSGGAWDHEQFF. The CDR3 bases are TGTGCCAGCAGCTTGGAGGGTAGCGGGGGGGCCTGGGATCATGAGCAGTTCTTC.

This clonotype was counted a few times. The rearrangement uses TRBV19 and TRBJ2-7; unclear D gene. In germline, CDR1 is LNHDA, CDR2 SQIVND (reference sequence). V lost 5 bases and J 0 bases, leaving 14 bases between the germline ends. The CDR3 is made up of 15 amino acids. CDR3 in amino acids: CASSPSDGLSYEQYF. In nucleotides, the CDR3 is TGTGCCAGTAGTCCTTCGGACGGCCTCTCCTACGAGCAGTACTTC.

For this clonotype: Mismatch with germline at one junction end may stem from a read error. The chain recombines TRBV9 with TRBJ2-1, with 12 bases aligning to TRBD2. This CDR3 has 19 amino acids. Germline V gene lookup returns CDR1 SGDLS and CDR2 YYNGEE. The CDR3 here is CASSVPTSGGPSSYNVQFF. The DNA of the CDR3 is TGTGCCAGCAGCGTCCCGACTAGCGGGGGACCGAGCTCCTACAATGTGCAGTTCTTC.

This clonotype was seen many times. The chain is built from TRBV7-2 and TRBJ2-5; D assignment may be TRBD1 or TRBD2 (5 bases each). Deletions cut 8 bases from V and 2 bases from J, with 21 bases between. Germline V gene lookup returns CDR1 SGHTA and CDR2 FQGNSA. There are 16 residues in the CDR3. CDR3 nucleotides: TGTGCCAGCTCGGGGCAGCTCTACTGGGGGCAAGAGACCCAGTACTTC. Amino acids: CASSGQLYWGQETQYF.

The chain couples TRBV25-1 to TRBJ2-1, with 12 nucleotides matching TRBD2. This CDR3 is built from 16 residues. Germline CDR1 reads MGHDK; CDR2 reads SYGVNS. Germline trimming cut 4 bases from V and 5 bases from J; bases unmatched to any gene: 6. Here the CDR3 reads CASSGWTSGNHNEQFF. The CDR3, as DNA: TGTGCCAGCAGTGGCTGGACTAGCGGGAACCACAATGAGCAGTTCTTC.

This clonotype was picked up one time. At one of its ends the junction is not consistent with the germline gene, which may arise from a read error. The V gene is TRBV2, the J gene TRBJ2-5; D is unclear. Germline CDR1 reads SNHLY; CDR2 reads FYNNEI. This CDR3 comprises 13 residues. The CDR3 region has the DNA TGTGCCAGCAGTGAGGCGCGCGGTGAGATCCAGTACTTC. This gives the protein CASSEARGEIQYF.

This clonotype has a count of ten or more. V and J are TRBV4-1 and TRBJ2-1; 12 nucleotides match TRBD2. The germline CDR1 and CDR2 sequences are MGHRA and YSYEKL. CDR3 length: 15 residues. V lost 3 bases to trimming and J lost 4 bases; unmatched junction nucleotides: 1. CDR3 protein: CASSHGLAGYNEQFF. CDR3 nucleotide sequence: TGCGCCAGCAGCCACGGACTAGCGGGATACAATGAGCAGTTCTTC.

V is TRBV12-3 or TRBV12-4 and J is TRBJ2-7; no clear D gene. The V and J ends lost 7 bases and 6 bases respectively, with 13 bases between them. CDR3 size: 12 residues. The CDR3 nucleotides are TGTGCCAGCACCCCCCGGCTTTCCGAGCAGTACTTC. Translating gives CASTPRLSEQYF.

This clonotype was seen more than once but under ten times. The gene calls are TRBV28 and TRBJ2-5, with 10 bases that match TRBD1. V lost 7 bases and J lost 5; bases outside the gene matches: 10. This CDR3 is built from 15 residues. Germline lookup yields CDR1 MDHEN and CDR2 SYDVKM. The CDR3 bases are TGTGCCAGCACCCGGGACAGGGGATTAGGGGAGACCCAGTACTTC. Residues: CASTRDRGLGETQYF. Full variable domain (rest looked up from reference TRBV28 and TRBJ2-5): DVKVTQSSRYLVKRTGEKVFLECVQDMDHENMFWYRQDPGLGLRLIYFSYDVKMKEKGDIPEGYSVSREKKERFSLILESASTNQTSMYLCASTRDRGLGETQYFGPGTRLLVL.

This clonotype turned up a few times. The V call is TRBV7-9, the J call TRBJ2-1, with D possibly being TRBD1 (6 bases). The CDR3 has 13 amino acids. Germline-derived CDR1 and CDR2 are SEHNR and FQNEAQ (reference sequence). Trimming cost V 6 bases and J 13 bases, with 19 bases left between them. The CDR3 is CASSIPGQTQQFF. DNA for the CDR3: TGTGCCAGCAGTATCCCTGGACAGACCCAACAGTTCTTC. Drawing the rest from reference TRBV7-9 and TRBJ2-1, the complete variable domain is DTGVSQNPRHKITKRGQNVTFRCDPISEHNRLYWYRQTLGQGPEFLTYFQNEAQLEKSRLLSDRFSAERPKGSFSTLEIQRTEQGDSAMYLCASSIPGQTQQFFGPGTRLTVL.

This clonotype appeared a few times. This chain connects TRBV7-9 to TRBJ1-2; D call uncertain. V was clipped by 8 bases and J by 3 bases, with 13 bases between them. CDR1 and CDR2 (germline): SEHNR, FQNEAQ (reference sequence). This CDR3 region has 13 residues. CDR3 sequence (DNA): TGTGCCAGCTTAAAAGAACTCGACTATGGCTACACCTTC. This sequence encodes CASLKELDYGYTF.

The rearrangement uses TRBV6-1 and TRBJ2-7; 8 positions match TRBD2. V lost 4 bases and J lost 1; bases outside the gene matches: 9. CDR1 is MNHNS, CDR2 SASEGT, per germline. The length of the CDR3 is 16 residues. The CDR3 DNA reads TGTGCCAGCAGTGCAATCCCGGGACTAGTGTCCTACGAGCAGTACGTC. Translating gives CASSAIPGLVSYEQYV.

The rearrangement links TRBV5-8 to TRBJ2-1; D is possibly TRBD2 (5 bases). Trimming shortened V by 1 base and J by 0 bases, and 14 bases separated the two germline ends. The germline CDR1 and CDR2 sequences are SGHTS and YDEGEE. The CDR3 length is 17 residues. CDR3 protein: CASSLPQRLRSYNEQFF. The CDR3 nucleotides read TGTGCCAGCAGCTTGCCTCAGCGGTTACGCTCCTACAATGAGCAGTTCTTC.

The chain couples TRBV7-4 to TRBJ2-3, with D maybe TRBD2 (6 bases). Germline assignment: CDR1 SGHVT and CDR2 SQSDAQ. This CDR3 comprises 16 residues. V was clipped by 1 base and J by 0 bases, with 11 bases between them. The CDR3 DNA reads as TGTGCCAGCAGCTTAGGTGGGACTGGCAGCACAGATACGCAGTATTTT. Its protein product is CASSLGGTGSTDTQYF.

The chain couples TRBV15 to TRBJ2-3; 8 nucleotides match TRBD2. The ends lost 4 bases at V and 1 base at J; junction bases unmatched: 4. The germline CDR1 and CDR2 sequences are LNHNV and YYDKDF (reference sequence). The CDR3 covers 15 residues. The chain's CDR3 is CATSIKTSGTDTQYF. In DNA form, the CDR3 reads TGTGCCACCAGCATTAAGACTAGCGGCACAGATACGCAGTATTTT.

This clonotype came up a few times. The chain uses TRBV7-6 and TRBJ2-7, with TRBD2 matching over 7 bases. There are 16 residues in the CDR3. Germline CDR1 and CDR2: SGHVS and FNYEAQ. J gave up 2 bases and V 2 bases, and 9 bases lay outside the gene matches. Written as DNA, the CDR3 is TGTGCCAGCAGCTTAAGAAAAGCGGGGAGCCCCTACGAGCAGTACTTC. This gives the protein CASSLRKAGSPYEQYF.

This clonotype was detected a few times. An end of the junction differs from the germline gene, which may be a read error. This rearrangement joins TRBV5-5 to TRBJ2-1, with 7 bases aligning to TRBD1. This CDR3 contains 11 residues. Germline V gives CDR1 SGHKS, CDR2 YYEKEE (reference sequence). CDR3 coding DNA: TGTGCCAGCAGCTTGAGGACAGGTATGGTCTTC. Amino acid sequence: CASSLRTGMVF.

The chain carries TRBV11-1 and TRBJ2-1; D perhaps matches TRBD2 (6 bases). V lost 1 base to trimming and J lost 4 bases, with 11 bases between them. Per germline, CDR1 SGHAT and CDR2 FQDESV (reference sequence). The CDR3 spans 15 residues. CDR3 amino acids: CASSLGAGTYNEQFF. CDR3 bases: TGTGCCAGCAGCTTAGGGGCCGGGACTTACAATGAGCAGTTCTTC. Based on the CDR3 plus reference TRBV11-1 and TRBJ2-1, the full variable domain is EAEVAQSPRYKITEKSQAVAFWCDPISGHATLYWYRQILGQGPELLVQFQDESVVDDSQLPKDRFSAERLKGVDSTLKIQPAELGDSAMYLCASSLGAGTYNEQFFGPGTRLTVL.